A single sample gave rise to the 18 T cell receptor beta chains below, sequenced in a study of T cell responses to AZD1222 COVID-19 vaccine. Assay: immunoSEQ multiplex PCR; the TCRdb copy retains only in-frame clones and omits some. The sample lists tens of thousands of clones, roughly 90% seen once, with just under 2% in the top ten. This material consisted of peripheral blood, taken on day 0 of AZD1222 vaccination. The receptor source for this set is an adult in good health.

The CDR3 sequence is CSVGGGEGQGSYEQYF. The CDR3 bases are TGCAGCGTTGGGGGGGGCGAGGGACAGGGTAGCTACGAGCAGTACTTC. The rearrangement joins TRBV29-1 to TRBJ2-7, with 9 bases aligning to TRBD1. In germline, CDR1 is SQVTM, CDR2 ANQGSEA. The V and J ends lost 4 bases and 3 bases, in that order; junction bases with no gene match: 13. There are 16 residues in the CDR3.

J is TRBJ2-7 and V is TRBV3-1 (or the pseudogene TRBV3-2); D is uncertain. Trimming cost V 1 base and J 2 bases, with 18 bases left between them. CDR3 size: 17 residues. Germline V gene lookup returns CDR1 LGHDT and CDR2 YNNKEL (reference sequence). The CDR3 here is CASSQGMFKSFAYEQYF. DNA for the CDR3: TGTGCCAGCAGCCAAGGAATGTTTAAGAGTTTCGCCTACGAGCAGTACTTC.

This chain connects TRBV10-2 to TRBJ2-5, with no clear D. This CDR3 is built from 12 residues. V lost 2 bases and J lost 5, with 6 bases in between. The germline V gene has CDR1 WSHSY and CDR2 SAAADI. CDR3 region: CASSEMRETQYF. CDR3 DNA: TGCGCCAGCAGTGAGATGCGGGAGACCCAGTACTTC.

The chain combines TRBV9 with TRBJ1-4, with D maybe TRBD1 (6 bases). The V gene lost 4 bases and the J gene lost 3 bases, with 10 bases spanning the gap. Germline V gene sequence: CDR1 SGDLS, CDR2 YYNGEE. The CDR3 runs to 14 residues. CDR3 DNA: TGTGCCAGCAGCTCTGGACAGCCTAATGAAAAACTGTTTTTT. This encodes CASSSGQPNEKLFF.

The CDR3 sequence is CASSDGNQPQHF. The CDR3 DNA reads as TGTGCCAGCAGTGACGGCAATCAGCCCCAGCATTTT. The chain carries TRBV2 and TRBJ1-5; the D is unclear. V lost 3 bases, J lost 2 bases, and 2 bases lay in between. The CDR3 runs 12 residues. Germline V gene sequence: CDR1 SNHLY, CDR2 FYNNEI.

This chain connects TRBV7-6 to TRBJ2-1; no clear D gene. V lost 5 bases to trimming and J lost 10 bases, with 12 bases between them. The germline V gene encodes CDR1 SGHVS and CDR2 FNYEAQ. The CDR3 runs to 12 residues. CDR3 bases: TGTGCCAGCAGCCCCACCCCCGCAGAGCAGTTCTTC. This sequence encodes CASSPTPAEQFF.

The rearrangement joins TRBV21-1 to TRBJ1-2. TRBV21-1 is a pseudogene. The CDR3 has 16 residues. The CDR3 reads CASSKPASPSGYGYTF. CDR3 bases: TGTGCCAGCAGCAAACCGGCCAGCCCGAGCGGCTATGGCTACACCTTC.

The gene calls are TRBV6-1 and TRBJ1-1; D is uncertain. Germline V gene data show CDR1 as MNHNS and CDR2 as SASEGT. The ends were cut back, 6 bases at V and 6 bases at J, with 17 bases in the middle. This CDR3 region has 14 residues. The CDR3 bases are TGTGCCAGCAGCTACGACACAGACTTCGCTGAAGCTTTCTTT. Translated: CASSYDTDFAEAFF.

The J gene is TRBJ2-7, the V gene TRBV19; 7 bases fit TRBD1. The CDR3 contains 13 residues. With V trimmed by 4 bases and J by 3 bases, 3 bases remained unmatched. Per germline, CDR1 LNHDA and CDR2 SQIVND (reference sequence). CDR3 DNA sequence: TGTGCCAGTAGTAGACGGGACAGCTACGAGCAGTACTTC. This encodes CASSRRDSYEQYF.

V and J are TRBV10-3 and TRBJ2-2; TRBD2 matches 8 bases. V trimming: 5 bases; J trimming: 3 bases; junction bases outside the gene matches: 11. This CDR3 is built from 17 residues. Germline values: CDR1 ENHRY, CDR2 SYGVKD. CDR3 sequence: CAISPGQGLGYTGELFF. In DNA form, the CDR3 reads TGTGCCATCAGTCCGGGCCAGGGACTAGGTTACACCGGGGAGCTGTTTTTT.

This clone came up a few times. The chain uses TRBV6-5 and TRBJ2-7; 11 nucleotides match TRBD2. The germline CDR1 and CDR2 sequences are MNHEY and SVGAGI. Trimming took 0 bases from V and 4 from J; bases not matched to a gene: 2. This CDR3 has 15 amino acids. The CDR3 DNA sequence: TGTGCCAGCAGTTACTCGGCTAGCGGGAGGTACGAGCAGTACTTC. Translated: CASSYSASGRYEQYF.

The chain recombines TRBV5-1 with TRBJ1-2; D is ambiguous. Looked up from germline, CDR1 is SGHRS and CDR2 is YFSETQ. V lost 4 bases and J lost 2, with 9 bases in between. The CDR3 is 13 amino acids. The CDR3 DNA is TGCGCCAGCAGCATTGACAAAAACTATGGCTACACCTTC. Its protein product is CASSIDKNYGYTF.

DNA for the CDR3: TGCAGCGTCGCCCTTAGCAACGGGGATCAGCCCCAGCATTTT. Protein sequence: CSVALSNGDQPQHF. The chain combines TRBV29-1 with TRBJ1-5; no definite D call. This CDR3 contains 14 residues. The germline gives CDR1 SQVTM, CDR2 ANQGSEA. Deletions cut 6 bases from V and 5 bases from J, with 17 bases between.

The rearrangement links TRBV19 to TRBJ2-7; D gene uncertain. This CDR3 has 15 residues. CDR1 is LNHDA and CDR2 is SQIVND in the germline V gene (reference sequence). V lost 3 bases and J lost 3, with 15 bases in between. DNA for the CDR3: TGTGCCAGTAGTATGGCCTCCCTCCCAAACTACGAGCAGTACTTC. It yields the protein CASSMASLPNYEQYF. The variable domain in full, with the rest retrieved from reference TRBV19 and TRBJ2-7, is DGGITQSPKYLFRKEGQNVTLSCEQNLNHDAMYWYRQDPGQGLRLIYYSQIVNDFQKGDIAEGYSVSREKKESFPLTVTSAQKNPTAFYLCASSMASLPNYEQYFGPGTRLTVT.

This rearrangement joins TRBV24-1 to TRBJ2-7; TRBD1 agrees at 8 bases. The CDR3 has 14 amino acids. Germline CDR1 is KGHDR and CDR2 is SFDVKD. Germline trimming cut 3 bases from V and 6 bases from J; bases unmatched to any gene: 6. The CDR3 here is CATSDAGGIREQYF. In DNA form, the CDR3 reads TGTGCCACCAGTGATGCAGGGGGCATACGCGAGCAGTACTTC.

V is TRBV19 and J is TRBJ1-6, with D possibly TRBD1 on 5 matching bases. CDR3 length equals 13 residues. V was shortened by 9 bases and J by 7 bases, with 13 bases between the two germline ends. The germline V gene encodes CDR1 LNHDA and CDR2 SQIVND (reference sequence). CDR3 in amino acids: CASRGGTNSPLHF. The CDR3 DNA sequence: TGTGCCAGCCGGGGGGGTACCAATTCACCCCTCCACTTT.

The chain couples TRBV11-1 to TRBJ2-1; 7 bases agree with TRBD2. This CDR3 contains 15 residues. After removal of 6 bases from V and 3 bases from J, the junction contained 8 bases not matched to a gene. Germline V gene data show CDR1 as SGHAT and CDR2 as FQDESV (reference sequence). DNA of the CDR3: TGTGCCAGCAGGGGGGGGTCCTCGTTCTACAATGAGCAGTTCTTC. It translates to CASRGGSSFYNEQFF.

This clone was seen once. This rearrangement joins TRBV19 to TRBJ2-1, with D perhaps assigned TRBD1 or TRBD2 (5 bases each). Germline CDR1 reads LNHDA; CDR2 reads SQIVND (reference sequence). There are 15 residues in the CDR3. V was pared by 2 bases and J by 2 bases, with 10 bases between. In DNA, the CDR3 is TGTGCCAGTAGTATAAGCTGGGGACCCTACAATGAGCAGTTCTTC. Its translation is CASSISWGPYNEQFF.